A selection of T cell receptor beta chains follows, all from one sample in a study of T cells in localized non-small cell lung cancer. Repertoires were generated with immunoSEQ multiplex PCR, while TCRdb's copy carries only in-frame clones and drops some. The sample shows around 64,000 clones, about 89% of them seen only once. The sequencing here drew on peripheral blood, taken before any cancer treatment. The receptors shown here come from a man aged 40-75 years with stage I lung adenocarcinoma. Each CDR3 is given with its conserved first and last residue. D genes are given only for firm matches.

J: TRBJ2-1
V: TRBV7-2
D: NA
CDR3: CASSSYGTKLYNEQFF

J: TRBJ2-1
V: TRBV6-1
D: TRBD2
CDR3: CASNPTSGKYNEQFF

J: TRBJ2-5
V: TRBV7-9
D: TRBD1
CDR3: CASSRTGGETQYF

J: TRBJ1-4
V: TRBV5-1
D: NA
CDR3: CASSLGATNEKLFF

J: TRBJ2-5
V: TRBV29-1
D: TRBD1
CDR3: CSAYPGQAETQYF

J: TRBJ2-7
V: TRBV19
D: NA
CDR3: CASSRTGLSYGKYF

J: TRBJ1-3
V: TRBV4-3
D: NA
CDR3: CASSQDRLAGNTIYF

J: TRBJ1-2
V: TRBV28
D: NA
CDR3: CASSLGTDYGYTF

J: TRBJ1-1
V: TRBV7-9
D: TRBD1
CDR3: CASSFRQGEAFF

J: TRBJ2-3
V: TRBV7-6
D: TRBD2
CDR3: CASSLGAGGRTDTQYF

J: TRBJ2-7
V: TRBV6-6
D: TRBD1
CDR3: CASRLDRDRAYEQYF

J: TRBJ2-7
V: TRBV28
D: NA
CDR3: CASTSLAGGTYEQYF

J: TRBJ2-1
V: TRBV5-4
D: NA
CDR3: CASSLNHLDSSYNEQFF

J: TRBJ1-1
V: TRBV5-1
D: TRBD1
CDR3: CASSLGTTGGTEAFF

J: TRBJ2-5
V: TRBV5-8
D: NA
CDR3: CASSQPGHKETQYF

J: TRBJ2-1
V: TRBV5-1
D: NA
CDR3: CASSFSGTGGYNEQFF

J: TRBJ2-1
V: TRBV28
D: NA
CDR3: CASSFFNGNEQFF

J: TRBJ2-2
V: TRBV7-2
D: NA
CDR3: CASSLLASGELFF

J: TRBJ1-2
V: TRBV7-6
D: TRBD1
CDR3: CASSDDRVLGYTF

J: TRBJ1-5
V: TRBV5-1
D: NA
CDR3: CASSLLGGNQPQHF

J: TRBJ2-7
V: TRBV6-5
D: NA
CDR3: CASSITGAHEQYF

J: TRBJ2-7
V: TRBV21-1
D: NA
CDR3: CASSKGGLAGAYEQYF

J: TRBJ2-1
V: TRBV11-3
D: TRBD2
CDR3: CASRASGSNEQFF

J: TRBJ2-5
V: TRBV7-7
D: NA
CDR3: CASSLARGQETQYF

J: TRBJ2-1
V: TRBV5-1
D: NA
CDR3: CASSQGRYNEQFF

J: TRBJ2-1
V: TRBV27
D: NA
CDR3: CASGITSNEQFF

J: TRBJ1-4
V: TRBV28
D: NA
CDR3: CASGGLDEKLFF

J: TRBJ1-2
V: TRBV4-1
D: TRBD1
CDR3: CASSQVEDRAYGYTF

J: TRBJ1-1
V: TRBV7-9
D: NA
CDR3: CASSFPGNTEAFF

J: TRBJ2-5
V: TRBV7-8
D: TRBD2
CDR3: CASSLELAGGVPQYF

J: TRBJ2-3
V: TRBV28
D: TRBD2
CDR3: CASSFPHFTLAGDLDTQYF

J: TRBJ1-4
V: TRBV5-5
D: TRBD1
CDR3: CASSSRFRDRATNEKLFF

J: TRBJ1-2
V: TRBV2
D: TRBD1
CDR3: CAGRQGGYTF

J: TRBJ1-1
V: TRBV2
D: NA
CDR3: CASSEALGFWTEAFF

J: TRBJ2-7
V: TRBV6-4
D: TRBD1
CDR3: CASSGTGDPYEQYF

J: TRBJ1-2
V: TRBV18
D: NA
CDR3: CASSPGGDFYGYTF

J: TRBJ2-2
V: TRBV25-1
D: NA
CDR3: CASSEAGARTGELFF

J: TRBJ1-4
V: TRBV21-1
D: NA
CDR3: CASSKGMDEKLFF

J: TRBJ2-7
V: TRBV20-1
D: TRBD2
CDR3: CSWTSDYEQYF

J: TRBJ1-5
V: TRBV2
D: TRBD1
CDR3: CASSGQSNQPQHF

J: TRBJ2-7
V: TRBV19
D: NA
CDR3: CASSIPIGTRAYEQYF